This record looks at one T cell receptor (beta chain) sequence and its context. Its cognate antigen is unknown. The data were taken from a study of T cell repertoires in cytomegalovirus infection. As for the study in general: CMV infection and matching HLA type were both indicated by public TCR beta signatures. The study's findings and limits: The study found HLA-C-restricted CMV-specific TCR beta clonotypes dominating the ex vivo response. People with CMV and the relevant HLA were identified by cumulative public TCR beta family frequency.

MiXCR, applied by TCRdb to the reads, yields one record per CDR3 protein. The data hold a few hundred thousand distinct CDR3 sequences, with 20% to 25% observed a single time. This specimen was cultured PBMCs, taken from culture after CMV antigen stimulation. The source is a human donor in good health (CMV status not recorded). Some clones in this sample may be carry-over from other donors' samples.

The CDR3 is CSAQSPTGAGQFF. The DNA of the CDR3 is TGCAGTGCTCAGTCGCCAACAGGGGCTGGGCAGTTCTTC. The V call is TRBV20-1, the J call TRBJ2-1; TRBD1 matches 7 bases. The CDR3 is 13 residues long. Per the germline V gene, CDR1 is DFQATT and CDR2 is SNEGSKA (reference sequence). V shed 5 bases and J 12 bases; nucleotides not matched to a gene: 13.